This entry concerns a single T cell receptor (beta chain). Its antigen has not been determined. Per-base qualities were not stored, and no clone one base away is much larger. The data are from a study of blood T cell repertoires in COVID-19 (dated by TCRdb to about 2020). Some background on the complete study: The collaborator samples originated in the United States, Italy and Spain and spanned the acute and convalescent phases of COVID-19. The dataset comprised deeply sampled blood TCRbeta repertoires from subjects exposed to, actively infected with, or recovered from COVID-19. A de-identified subject ID, COVID-19 status, age in years and sex were almost always included in the sample metadata. The repertoires were released in a freely available public database meant as a resource for research on the immune response to SARS-CoV-2. The samples were drawn from the first 160 participants of the ongoing ImmuneRACE study and from over 950 subjects provided by 6 global collaborators. Where HLA class I and class II types were available, the types were taken from metadata supplied by the sample provider, not from assay-based typing. The prospective study material was composed of cDNA or gDNA derived from T cells, B-cell-depleted T cells, or PBMCs. Overall study results and their limits: The quantity of clinical and demographic metadata differed by source and by participant and was supplied without curation.

At one collaborating source in Seattle, patients were enrolled during active infection and were followed longitudinally through the course of disease. Whole blood was collected in K2EDTA tubes by collaborating institutions according to the institutions' own protocols. Collaborator samples were shipped for TCRbeta analysis as frozen whole blood, isolated PBMCs, or DNA extracted from either sample type. The cysteine opens and the phenylalanine closes a CDR3 of 13 amino acids. The read is trimmed to its CDR3 DNA, 39 bases read in frame from base 1. The germline V gene (reference sequence) specifies LNHNV as CDR1 and YYDKDF as CDR2. The junction carries 8 bases between V and J, which are trimmed by 1 base and 8 bases respectively. The immunoSEQ Assay, a bias-controlled multiplex PCR, was used to amplify TCRbeta CDR3 regions from genomic DNA. Per the original workflow: The number of nucleated cells in each sample was estimated from the amplification of reference gene primers within the assay. To quantify the absolute abundance of each unique TCRbeta CDR3 rearrangement, sequence reads were collapsed and filtered. For each sample, productive Simpson clonality was calculated as the square root of Simpson's diversity index over productive rearrangements. TCRdb re-hosts the immuneACCESS table, in-frame sequences only. Its copies lack some clones; in the studies checked, an unresolved V gene accounts for under half of them, and the cause for the rest is not known. The V and J calls and clone size are taken from that table; D and trimming were inferred from the DNA. This sample gives tens of thousands of clones in total; roughly 84% of them show up just once. The leading ten clones occupy 6.5% to 7.5% of the sample.

What was sequenced was peripheral blood. This sequence originates from a man younger than 40 with COVID-19, enrolled during active disease. This chain joins TRBV15 to TRBJ1-4, with the identity of the D gene unclear. The DNA reads TGTGCCACCAGCAGAGGCAGTTACGAAAAACTGTTTTTT. It specifies CATSRGSYEKLFF.